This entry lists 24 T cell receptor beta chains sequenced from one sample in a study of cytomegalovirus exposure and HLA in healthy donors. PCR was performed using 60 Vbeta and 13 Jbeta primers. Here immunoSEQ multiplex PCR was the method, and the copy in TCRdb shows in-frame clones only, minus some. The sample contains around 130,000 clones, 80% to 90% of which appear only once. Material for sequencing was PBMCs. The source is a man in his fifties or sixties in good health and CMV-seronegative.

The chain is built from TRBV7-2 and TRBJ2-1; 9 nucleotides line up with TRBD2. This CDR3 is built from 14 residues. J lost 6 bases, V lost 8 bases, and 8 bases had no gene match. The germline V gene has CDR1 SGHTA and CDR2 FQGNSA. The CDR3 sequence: CASSAGGNSNEQFF. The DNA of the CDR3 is TGTGCCAGCTCGGCGGGGGGGAACAGCAATGAGCAGTTCTTC.

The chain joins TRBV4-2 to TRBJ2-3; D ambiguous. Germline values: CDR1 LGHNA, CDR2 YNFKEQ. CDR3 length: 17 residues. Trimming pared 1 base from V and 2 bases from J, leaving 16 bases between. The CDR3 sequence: CASSQGSSTTITDTQYF. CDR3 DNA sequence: TGTGCCAGCAGCCAAGGGTCTTCTACTACAATCACAGATACGCAGTATTTT.

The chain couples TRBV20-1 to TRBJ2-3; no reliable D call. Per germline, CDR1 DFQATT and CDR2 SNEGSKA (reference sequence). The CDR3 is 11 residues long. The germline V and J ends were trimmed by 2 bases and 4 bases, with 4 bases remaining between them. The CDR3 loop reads CSARTADTQYF. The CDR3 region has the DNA TGCAGTGCTAGAACGGCAGATACGCAGTATTTT.

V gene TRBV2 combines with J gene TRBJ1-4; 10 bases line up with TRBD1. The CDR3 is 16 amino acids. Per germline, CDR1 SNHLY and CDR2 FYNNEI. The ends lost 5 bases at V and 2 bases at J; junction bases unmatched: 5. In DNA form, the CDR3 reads TGTGCCAGCAGTTTTGACAGGGGGCTTACTAATGAAAAACTGTTTTTT. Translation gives CASSFDRGLTNEKLFF.

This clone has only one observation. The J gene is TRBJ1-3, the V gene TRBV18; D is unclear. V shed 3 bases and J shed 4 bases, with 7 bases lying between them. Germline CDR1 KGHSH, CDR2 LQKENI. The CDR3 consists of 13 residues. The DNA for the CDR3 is TGTGCCAGCTCACCCACAGTAGGAAACACCATATATTTT. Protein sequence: CASSPTVGNTIYF.

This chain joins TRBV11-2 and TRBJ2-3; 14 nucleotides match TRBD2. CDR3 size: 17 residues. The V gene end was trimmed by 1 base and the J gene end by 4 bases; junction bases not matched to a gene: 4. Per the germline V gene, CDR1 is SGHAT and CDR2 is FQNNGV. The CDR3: CASSLAQGLAGADTQYF. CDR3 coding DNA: TGTGCCAGCAGCTTAGCCCAGGGACTAGCGGGGGCAGATACGCAGTATTTT.

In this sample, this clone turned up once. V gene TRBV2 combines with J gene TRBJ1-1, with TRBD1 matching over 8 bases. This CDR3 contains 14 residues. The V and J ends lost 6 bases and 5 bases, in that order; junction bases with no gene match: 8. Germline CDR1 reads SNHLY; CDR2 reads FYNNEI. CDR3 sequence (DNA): TGTGCCAGCAGGGGCGGACAGGGAGGGACTGAAGCTTTCTTT. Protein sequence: CASRGGQGGTEAFF.

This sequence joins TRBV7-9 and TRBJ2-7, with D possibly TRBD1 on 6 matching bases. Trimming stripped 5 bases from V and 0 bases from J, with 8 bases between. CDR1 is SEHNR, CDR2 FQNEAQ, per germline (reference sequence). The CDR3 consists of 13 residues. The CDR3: CASSGTPSYEQYF. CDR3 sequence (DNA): TGTGCCAGCAGCGGGACACCCTCCTACGAGCAGTACTTC.

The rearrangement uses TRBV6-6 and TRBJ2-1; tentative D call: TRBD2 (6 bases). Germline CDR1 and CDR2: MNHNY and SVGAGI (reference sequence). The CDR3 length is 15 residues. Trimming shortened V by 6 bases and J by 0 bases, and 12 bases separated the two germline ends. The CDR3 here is CASSPGGPSYNEQFF. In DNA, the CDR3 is TGTGCCAGCAGCCCCGGGGGTCCCTCCTACAATGAGCAGTTCTTC.

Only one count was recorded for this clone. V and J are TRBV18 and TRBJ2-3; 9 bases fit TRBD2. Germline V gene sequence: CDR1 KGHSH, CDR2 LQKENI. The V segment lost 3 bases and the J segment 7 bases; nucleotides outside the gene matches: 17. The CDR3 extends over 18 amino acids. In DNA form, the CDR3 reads TGTGCCAGCTCACCTCAACCTAGCGGGGAGACGGCCCCATATACGCAGTATTTT. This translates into CASSPQPSGETAPYTQYF.

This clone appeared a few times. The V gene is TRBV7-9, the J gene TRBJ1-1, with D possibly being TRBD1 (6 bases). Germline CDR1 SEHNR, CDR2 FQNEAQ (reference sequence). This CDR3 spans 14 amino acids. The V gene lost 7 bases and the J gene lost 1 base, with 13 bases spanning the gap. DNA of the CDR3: TGTGCCAGCAACCCAATGACAGGGAACACTGAAGCTTTCTTT. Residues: CASNPMTGNTEAFF.

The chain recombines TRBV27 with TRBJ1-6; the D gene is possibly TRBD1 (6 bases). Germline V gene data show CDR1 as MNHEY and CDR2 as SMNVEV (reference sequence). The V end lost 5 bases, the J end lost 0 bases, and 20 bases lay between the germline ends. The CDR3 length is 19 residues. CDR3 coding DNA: TGTGCCAGCAGTCCAACGGGGACAAAGCTAAGCTCCTATAATTCACCCCTCCACTTT. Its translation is CASSPTGTKLSSYNSPLHF.

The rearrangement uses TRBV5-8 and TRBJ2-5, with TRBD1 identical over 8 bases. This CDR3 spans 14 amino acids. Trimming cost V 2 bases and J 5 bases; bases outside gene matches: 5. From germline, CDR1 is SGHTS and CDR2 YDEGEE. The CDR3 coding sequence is TGTGCCAGCAGCTTACGACAGGGGTGGGAGACCCAGTACTTC. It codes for CASSLRQGWETQYF.

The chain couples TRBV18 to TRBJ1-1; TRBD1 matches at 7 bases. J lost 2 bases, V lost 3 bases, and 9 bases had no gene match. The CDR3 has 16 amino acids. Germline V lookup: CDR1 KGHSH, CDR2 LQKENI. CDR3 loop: CASSPREGARNTEAFF. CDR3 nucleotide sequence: TGTGCCAGCTCACCCCGGGAGGGGGCGAGAAACACTGAAGCTTTCTTT.

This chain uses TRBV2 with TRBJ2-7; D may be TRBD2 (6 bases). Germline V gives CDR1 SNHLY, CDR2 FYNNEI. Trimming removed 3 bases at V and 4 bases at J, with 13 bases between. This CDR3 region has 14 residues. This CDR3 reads CASSEGRLSYEQYF. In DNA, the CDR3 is TGTGCCAGCAGTGAGGGGAGGCTCTCTTACGAGCAGTACTTC.

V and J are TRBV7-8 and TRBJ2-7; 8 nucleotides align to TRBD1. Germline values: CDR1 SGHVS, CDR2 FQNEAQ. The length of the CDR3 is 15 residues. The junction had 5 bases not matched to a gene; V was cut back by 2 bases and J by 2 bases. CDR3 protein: CASSLRDRPTYEQYF. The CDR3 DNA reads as TGTGCCAGCAGCTTAAGGGACAGGCCTACCTACGAGCAGTACTTC.

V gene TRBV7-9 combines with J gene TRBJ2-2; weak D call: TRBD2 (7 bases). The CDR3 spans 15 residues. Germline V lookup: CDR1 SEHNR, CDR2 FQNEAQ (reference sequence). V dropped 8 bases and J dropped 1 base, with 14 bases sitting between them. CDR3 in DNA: TGTGCCAGCCCCGGGGGGCAGGGGAACACCGGGGAGCTGTTTTTT. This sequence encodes CASPGGQGNTGELFF.

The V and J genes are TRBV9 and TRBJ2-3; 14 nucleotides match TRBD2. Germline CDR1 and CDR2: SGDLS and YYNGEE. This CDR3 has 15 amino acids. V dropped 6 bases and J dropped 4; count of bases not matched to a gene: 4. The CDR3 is CASNRLAGGPDTQYF. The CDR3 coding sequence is TGTGCCAGCAACCGACTAGCGGGGGGGCCAGATACGCAGTATTTT.

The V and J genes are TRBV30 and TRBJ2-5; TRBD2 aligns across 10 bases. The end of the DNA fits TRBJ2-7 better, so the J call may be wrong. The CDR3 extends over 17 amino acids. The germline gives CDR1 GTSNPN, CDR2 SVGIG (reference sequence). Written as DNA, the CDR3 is TGTGCCTGGAGTCTCTCCACTAGCGGGGTAAGCTCCTACGAGCAGTACTTC. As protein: CAWSLSTSGVSSYEQYF.

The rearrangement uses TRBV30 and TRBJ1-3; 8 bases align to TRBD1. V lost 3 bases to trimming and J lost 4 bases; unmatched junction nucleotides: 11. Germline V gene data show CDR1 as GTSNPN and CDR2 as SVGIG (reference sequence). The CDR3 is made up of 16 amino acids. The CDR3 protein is CAWSKRTGSFGNTIYF. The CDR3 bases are TGTGCCTGGAGCAAGAGGACAGGGTCGTTCGGAAACACCATATATTTT.

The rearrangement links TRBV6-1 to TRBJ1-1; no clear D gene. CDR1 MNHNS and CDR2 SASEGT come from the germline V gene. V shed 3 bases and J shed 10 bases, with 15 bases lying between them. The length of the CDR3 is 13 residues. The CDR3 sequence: CASSEGEVVGAFF. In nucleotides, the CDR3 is TGTGCCAGCAGTGAGGGAGAGGTGGTAGGAGCTTTCTTT.

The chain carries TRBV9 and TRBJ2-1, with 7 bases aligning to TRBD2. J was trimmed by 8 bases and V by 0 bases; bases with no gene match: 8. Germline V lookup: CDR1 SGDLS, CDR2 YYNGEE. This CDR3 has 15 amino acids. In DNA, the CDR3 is TGTGCCAGCAGCGTAGGGACTAGTATCAGGGATGAGCAGTTCTTC. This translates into CASSVGTSIRDEQFF. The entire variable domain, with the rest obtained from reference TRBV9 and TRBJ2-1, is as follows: DSGVTQTPKHLITATGQRVTLRCSPRSGDLSVYWYQQSLDQGLQFLIQYYNGEERAKGNILERFSAQQFPDLHSELNLSSLELGDSALYFCASSVGTSIRDEQFFGPGTRLTVL.

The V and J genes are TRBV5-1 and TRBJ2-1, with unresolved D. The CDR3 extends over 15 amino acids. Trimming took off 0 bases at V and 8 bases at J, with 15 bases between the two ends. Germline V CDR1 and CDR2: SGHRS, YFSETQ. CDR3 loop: CASSLDRPGRDEQFF. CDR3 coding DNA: TGCGCCAGCAGCTTGGACCGCCCCGGTCGGGATGAGCAGTTCTTC.

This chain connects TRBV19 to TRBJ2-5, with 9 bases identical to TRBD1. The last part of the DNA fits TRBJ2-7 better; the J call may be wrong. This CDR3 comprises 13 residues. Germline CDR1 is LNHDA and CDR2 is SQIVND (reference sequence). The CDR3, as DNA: TGTGCCAGTAGTATTACAGGGGGCCACGAGCAGTACTTC. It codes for CASSITGGHEQYF.